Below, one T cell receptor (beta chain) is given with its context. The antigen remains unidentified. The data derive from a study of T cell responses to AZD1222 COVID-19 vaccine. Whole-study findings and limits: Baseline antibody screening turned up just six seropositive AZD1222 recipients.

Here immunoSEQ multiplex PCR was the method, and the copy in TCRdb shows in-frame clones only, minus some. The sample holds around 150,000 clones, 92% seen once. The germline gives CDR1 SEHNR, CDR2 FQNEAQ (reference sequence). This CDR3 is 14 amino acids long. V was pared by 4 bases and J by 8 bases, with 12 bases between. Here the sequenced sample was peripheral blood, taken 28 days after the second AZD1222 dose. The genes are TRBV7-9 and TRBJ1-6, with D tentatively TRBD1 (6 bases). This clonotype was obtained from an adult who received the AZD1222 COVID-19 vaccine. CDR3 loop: CASSSTGIYSPLHF. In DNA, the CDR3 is TGTGCCAGCAGCTCCACAGGGATCTATTCACCCCTCCACTTT.